This T cell receptor beta chain was obtained from a study of shared clonotypes between healthy human individuals. On this clone itself: As yet, its antigen is unknown.

This CDR3 has 13 residues. The germline V gene has CDR1 LGHNA and CDR2 YNFKEQ. V dropped 4 bases and J dropped 0 bases, with 6 bases sitting between them. Study findings and constraints: Sampling included only blood; tissue repertoires likely differ.

Under the authors' procedure: As immunoSEQ supplied junction-only sequences (without quality scores), filtering differed. Profiled with immunoSEQ multiplex PCR; TCRdb holds only in-frame clones, not every one. The DNA gave D and trimming, while V, J and clone size come from that table. The sample holds about 1.5 million clones; approximately 98% are singletons and the top ten take roughly 0.42%. Study donors comprised healthy, HIV-negative adults devoid of recent acute infection or vaccination. The sample was naive CD4+ T cells sorted from blood. Subset noted: CD45RA+ positively selected. The chain is built from TRBV4-2 and TRBJ2-5; D is unclear. This TCR came from a man aged 30 to 39 in good health. In DNA form, the CDR3 reads TGTGCCAGCAGCCCCCGCGACCAAGAGACCCAGTACTTC. Its protein is CASSPRDQETQYF.